This TCR beta chain derives from a study of breast tumors, draining lymph nodes, adjacent tissues listed by TCRdb under 2016. The study in broad terms: Breast cancer patients provided tumor, adjacent nontumor tissue and axillary lymph nodes, and the study compared the TCR beta repertoires across these three sources. In human breast cancer, the study set out to evaluate how tumor, surrounding tissue and draining lymph node repertoires relate to one another and whether T cells may move between these sites. What the research found in general, with its limitations: T-cell repertoire diversity in tumors was found to be lower than in lymph nodes but higher than in nontumor tissue, and preferential V and J gene usage was observed. Tumor and nontumor tissue repertoires were found to be significantly more similar in luminal-like than in basal-like breast cancer. The data were judged consistent with most tumor T cells deriving from the lymph node and then expanding within tumor tissue. Rather than being directly demonstrated, the conclusion that tumor T cells originate in lymph nodes was presented as consistent with a hypothesis.

Instrument on record: Illumina HiSeq 2000. Multiplex PCR amplification was used to build the TCR beta chain libraries. High-throughput sequencing was used to analyze the amplified TCR beta chain products. Using fastp trimming at Q25 and MiXCR clonotype assembly, TCRdb reanalyzed the public sequencing data and kept in-frame beta chains. Every CDR3 protein is listed once, alongside the most common genes and DNA of its rows. For this sample there are about 16,000 distinct CDR3 sequences; approximately 42% appear just once. 13% of the sample comes from the top ten. Regarding this clonotype: It lacks a known antigen. Base qualities are missing; no much larger clone stands one base away.

The adjacent samples were made up of nontumor breast tissue around the tumor. The CDR3 covers 13 residues, taking in both the cysteine and the phenylalanine. Of the read, only the CDR3 DNA is kept; its 39 bases are in frame from base 1. V is cut by 3 bases and J by 10 bases, and the space between the germline ends is 10 bases. Reading the germline V gene (reference sequence) gives CDR1 SEHNR and CDR2 FQNEAQ. Sequencing was done on a sample of tumor-adjacent breast tissue. The V gene is TRBV7-9 and the J gene is TRBJ1-6; TRBD1 is perhaps the D gene, given 6 matching bases. The receptor was derived from a female donor with breast cancer. Some clones in this sample may be carry-over from other donors' samples. The CDR3 in this case is CASSFETGSPLHF. The nucleotide sequence reads as follows: TGTGCCAGCAGCTTTGAGACAGGATCACCCCTCCACTTT.